This T cell receptor (beta chain) was obtained from a study of T cell responses to AZD1222 COVID-19 vaccine. Study-level points and caveats: Donor demographics were predominantly white British with a female majority; clonal diversity may be underestimated.

A word on this clone: Its antigen is still unknown.

Pooled together were second doses at about 4 or about 12 weeks. The data were produced by immunoSEQ multiplex PCR, yet TCRdb's version contains in-frame clones alone and is incomplete. The sample carries some 150,000 clones, 90% recorded once. The sequences come from peripheral blood, collected 28 days after the second AZD1222 dose. This clonotype was sampled from an adult who received the AZD1222 COVID-19 vaccine.

In DNA form, the CDR3 reads TGTGCCAGCAGCTTAGGGACTAGCGGATCCTACGAGCAGTACTTC. Translated: CASSLGTSGSYEQYF. The chain has TRBV7-9 and TRBJ2-7; 10 bases line up with TRBD2. In germline, CDR1 is SEHNR, CDR2 FQNEAQ (reference sequence). V trimming: 1 base; J trimming: 1 base; junction bases outside the gene matches: 1. This CDR3 has 15 amino acids.